The 11 T cell receptor beta chains given below trace back to one sample, sequenced in a study of shared clonotypes between healthy human individuals (dated by TCRdb to the early 2020s). Libraries were constructed by the immunoSEQ multiplex PCR assay. This is the immuneACCESS table as TCRdb keeps it, with only in-frame sequences that have V and J called. A part of the clones is gone; compared with another copy, unresolved V genes explain less than half, and the rest is unexplained. The table for this sample lists fewer than 1.8 million clones; roughly 98.5% of them were counted only once. Together, the top ten hold approximately 0.4% of the sample. Sequencing used naive CD4+ T cells sorted from blood. The sample's cell subset or site label, decoded: CD45RA+ positively selected. These receptor sequences come from a man younger than 40 in good health.

V usage is TRBV5-4 and J usage is TRBJ2-5; 8 nucleotides match TRBD2. The V segment lost 1 base and the J segment 5 bases; nucleotides outside the gene matches: 4. This CDR3 has 14 amino acids. Germline V gene sequence: CDR1 SGHNT, CDR2 YYREEE (reference sequence). CDR3 sequence: CASSLWREDETQYF. The DNA of the CDR3 is TGTGCCAGCAGCTTGTGGCGGGAGGACGAGACCCAGTACTTC.

Of note for this clone: Different DNA sequences within this sample yield the same CDR3. The chain is built from TRBV9 and TRBJ1-1; D not certain. Germline assignment: CDR1 SGDLS and CDR2 YYNGEE. Trimming removed 0 bases at V and 2 bases at J, with 5 bases between. The CDR3 sequence is 13 residues long. The CDR3 is CASSVAGNTEAFF. The CDR3 bases are TGTGCCAGCAGCGTAGCTGGAAACACTGAAGCTTTCTTT.

The CDR3 coding sequence is TGTGCCAGCAGCCCCTACAGGGGGATTGGGGCCAACGTCCTGACTTTC. The encoded protein is CASSPYRGIGANVLTF. The V call is TRBV5-4, the J call TRBJ2-6; 8 nucleotides align to TRBD1. Losses at the gene ends were 4 bases for V and 3 bases for J; bases not matched to a gene: 6. This CDR3 has 16 residues. CDR1 is SGHNT, CDR2 YYREEE, per germline (reference sequence).

V usage is TRBV7-6 and J usage is TRBJ2-7; D unclear. The V gene lost 5 bases and the J gene lost 1 base, with 18 bases spanning the gap. This CDR3 has 16 residues. CDR1 is SGHVS, CDR2 FNYEAQ, per germline. The CDR3 protein is CASSPRQPDFSYEQYF. CDR3 nucleotides: TGTGCCAGCAGCCCCCGGCAGCCCGATTTTTCCTACGAGCAGTACTTC.

The rearrangement links TRBV7-3 to TRBJ2-2, with 7 bases aligning to TRBD2. The CDR3 loop spans 18 amino acids. J lost 2 bases, V lost 1 base, and 10 bases had no gene match. Germline values: CDR1 SGHTA, CDR2 FQGTGA. The CDR3 loop reads CASSLIPSGSLNTGELFF. DNA for the CDR3: TGTGCCAGCAGCTTAATTCCTAGCGGCAGCCTAAACACCGGGGAGCTGTTTTTT.

This rearrangement joins TRBV5-8 to TRBJ2-7; unclear D gene. CDR1 and CDR2 from the germline V gene are SGHTS and YDEGEE. V was shortened by 0 bases and J by 5 bases, with 9 bases between the two germline ends. This CDR3 comprises 13 residues. The CDR3 DNA is TGTGCCAGCAGCTTGGTCTTAGCCGACGAGCAGTACTTC. Its translation is CASSLVLADEQYF.

This chain connects TRBV7-9 to TRBJ2-5; D remains ambiguous. Germline lookup yields CDR1 SEHNR and CDR2 FQNEAQ (reference sequence). This CDR3 has 12 amino acids. Trimming stripped 0 bases from V and 7 bases from J, with 6 bases between. The CDR3 coding sequence is TGTGCCAGCAGCTTAGCTTTAGGGACCCAGTACTTC. This gives the protein CASSLALGTQYF.

This chain's CDR3 is CASSEDRTYEQYF. Here the CDR3 DNA reads TGTGCCAGCAGTGAGGACAGAACCTACGAGCAGTACTTC. This chain links TRBV27 with TRBJ2-7; weak D call: TRBD1 (6 bases). CDR1 and CDR2 from the germline V gene are MNHEY and SMNVEV (reference sequence). Trimming shortened V by 5 bases and J by 2 bases, and 10 bases separated the two germline ends. The CDR3 sequence is 13 residues long.

V is TRBV12-5 and J is TRBJ2-7; a weak D match, TRBD1 (5 bases). Germline CDR1 LGHNT, CDR2 FRNRAP. V lost 1 base to trimming and J lost 1 base, with 20 bases between them. The CDR3 consists of 18 residues. The CDR3 coding sequence is TGTGCTAGTGGTTTGGGTCCCGACCAGGGCCCCTTTTCCTACGAGCAGTACTTC. Translating gives CASGLGPDQGPFSYEQYF.

The chain joins TRBV27 to TRBJ1-5; no clear D. Germline V gene lookup returns CDR1 MNHEY and CDR2 SMNVEV (reference sequence). CDR3 size: 13 residues. V was cut by 4 bases and J by 6 bases, with 10 bases left in between. The CDR3 spells CASSSSFIQPQHF. CDR3 nucleotide sequence: TGTGCCAGCAGTTCATCCTTCATTCAGCCCCAGCATTTT.

J is TRBJ2-1 and V is TRBV14, with D perhaps being TRBD1 or TRBD2 (5 bases each). The germline V gene has CDR1 SGHDN and CDR2 FVKESK. V was clipped by 8 bases and J by 3 bases, with 11 bases between them. The CDR3 extends over 13 amino acids. The CDR3 nucleotides read TGTGCCAGCTCCCGGGACCACTACAATGAGCAGTTCTTC. It yields the protein CASSRDHYNEQFF.